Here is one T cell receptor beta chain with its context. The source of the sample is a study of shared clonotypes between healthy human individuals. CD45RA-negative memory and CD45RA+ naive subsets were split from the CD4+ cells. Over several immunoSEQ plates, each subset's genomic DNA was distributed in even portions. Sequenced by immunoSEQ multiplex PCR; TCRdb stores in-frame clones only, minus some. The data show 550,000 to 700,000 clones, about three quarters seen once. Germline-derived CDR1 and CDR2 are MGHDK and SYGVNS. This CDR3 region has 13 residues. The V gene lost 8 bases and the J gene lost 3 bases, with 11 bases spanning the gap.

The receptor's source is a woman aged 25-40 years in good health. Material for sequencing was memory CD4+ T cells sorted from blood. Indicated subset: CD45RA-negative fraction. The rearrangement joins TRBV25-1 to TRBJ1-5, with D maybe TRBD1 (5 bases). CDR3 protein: CASQGGHNQPQHF. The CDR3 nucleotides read TGTGCCAGCCAGGGTGGGCACAATCAGCCCCAGCATTTT.